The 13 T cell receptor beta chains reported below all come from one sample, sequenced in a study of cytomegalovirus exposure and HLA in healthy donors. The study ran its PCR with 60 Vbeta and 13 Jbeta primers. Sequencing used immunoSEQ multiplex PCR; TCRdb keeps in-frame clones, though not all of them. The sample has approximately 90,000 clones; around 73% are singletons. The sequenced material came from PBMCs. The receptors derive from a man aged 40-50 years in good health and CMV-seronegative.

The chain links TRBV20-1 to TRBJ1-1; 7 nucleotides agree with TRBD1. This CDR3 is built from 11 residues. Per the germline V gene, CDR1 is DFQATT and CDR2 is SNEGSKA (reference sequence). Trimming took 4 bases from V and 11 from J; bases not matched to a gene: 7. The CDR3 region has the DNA TGCAGTGCTAACAGGGGTGAGCGCGCTTTCTTT. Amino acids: CSANRGERAFF.

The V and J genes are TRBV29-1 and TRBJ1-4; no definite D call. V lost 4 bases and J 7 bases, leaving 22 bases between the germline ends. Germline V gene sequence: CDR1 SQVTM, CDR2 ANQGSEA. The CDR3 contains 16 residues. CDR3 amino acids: CSVAFARAKRVEKLFF. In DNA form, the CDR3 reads TGCAGCGTTGCCTTTGCGCGCGCAAAGAGAGTTGAAAAACTGTTTTTT.

The CDR3 loop reads CASSFDGKSDEQFF. DNA for the CDR3: TGTGCCAGCAGTTTTGACGGGAAGAGTGATGAGCAGTTCTTC. This chain joins TRBV27 and TRBJ2-1; D is possibly TRBD2 (5 bases). The CDR3 has 14 residues. V was trimmed by 3 bases and J by 8 bases, leaving 14 bases between them. The germline gives CDR1 MNHEY, CDR2 SMNVEV (reference sequence).

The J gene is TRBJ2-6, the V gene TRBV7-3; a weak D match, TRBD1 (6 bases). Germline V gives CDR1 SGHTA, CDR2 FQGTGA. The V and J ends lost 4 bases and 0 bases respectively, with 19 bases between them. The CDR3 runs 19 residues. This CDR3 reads CASSSPQGRESSGANVLTF. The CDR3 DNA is TGTGCCAGCAGCTCTCCCCAGGGGCGAGAATCCTCTGGGGCCAACGTCCTGACTTTC. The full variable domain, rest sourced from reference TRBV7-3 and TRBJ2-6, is GAGVSQTPSNKVTEKGKYVELRCDPISGHTALYWYRQSLGQGPEFLIYFQGTGAADDSGLPNDRFFAVRPEGSVSTLKIQRTERGDSAVYLCASSSPQGRESSGANVLTFGAGSRLTVL.

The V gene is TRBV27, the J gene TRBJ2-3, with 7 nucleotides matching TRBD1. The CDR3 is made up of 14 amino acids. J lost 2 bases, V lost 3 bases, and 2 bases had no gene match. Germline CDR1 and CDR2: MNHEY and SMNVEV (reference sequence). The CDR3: CASSFKGATDTQYF. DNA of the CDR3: TGTGCCAGCAGTTTCAAGGGGGCCACAGATACGCAGTATTTT.

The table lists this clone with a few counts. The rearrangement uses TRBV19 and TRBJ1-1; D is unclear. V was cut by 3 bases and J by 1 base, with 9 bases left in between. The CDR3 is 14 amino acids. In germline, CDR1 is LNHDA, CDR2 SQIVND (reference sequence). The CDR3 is CASSIFGGNTEAFF. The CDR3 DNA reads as TGTGCCAGTAGTATCTTCGGAGGGAACACTGAAGCTTTCTTT.

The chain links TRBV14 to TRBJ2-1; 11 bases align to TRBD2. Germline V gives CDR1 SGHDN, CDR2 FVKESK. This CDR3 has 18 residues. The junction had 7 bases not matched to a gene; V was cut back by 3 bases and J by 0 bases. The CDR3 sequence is CASSQHRGTSGSYNEQFF. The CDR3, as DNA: TGTGCCAGCAGCCAGCATAGGGGGACTAGCGGCTCCTACAATGAGCAGTTCTTC.

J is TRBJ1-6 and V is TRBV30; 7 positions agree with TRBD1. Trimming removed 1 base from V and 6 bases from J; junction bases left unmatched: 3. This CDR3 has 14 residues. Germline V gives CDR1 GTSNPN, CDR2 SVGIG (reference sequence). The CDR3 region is CAWSAGTANSPLHF. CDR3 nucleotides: TGTGCCTGGAGTGCCGGGACAGCTAATTCACCCCTCCACTTT.

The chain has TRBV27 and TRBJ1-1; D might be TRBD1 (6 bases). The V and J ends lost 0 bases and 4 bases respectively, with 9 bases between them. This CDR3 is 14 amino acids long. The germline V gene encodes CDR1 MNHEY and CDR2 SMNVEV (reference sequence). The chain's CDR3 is CASSLSGGATEAFF. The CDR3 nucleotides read TGTGCCAGCAGTTTATCTGGGGGGGCCACTGAAGCTTTCTTT.

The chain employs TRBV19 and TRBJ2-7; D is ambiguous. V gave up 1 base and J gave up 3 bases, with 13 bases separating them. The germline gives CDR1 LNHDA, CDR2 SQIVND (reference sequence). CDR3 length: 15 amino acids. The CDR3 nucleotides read TGTGCCAGTAGTATAGTAGCCGAGACCTACTACGAGCAGTACTTC. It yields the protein CASSIVAETYYEQYF.

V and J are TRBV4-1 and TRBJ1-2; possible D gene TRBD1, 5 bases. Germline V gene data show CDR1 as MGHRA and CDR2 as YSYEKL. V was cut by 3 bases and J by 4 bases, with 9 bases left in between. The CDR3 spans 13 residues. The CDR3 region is CASSQGGSYGYTF. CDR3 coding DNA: TGCGCCAGCAGCCAGGGGGGGTCCTATGGCTACACCTTC.

The CDR3 reads CASIGQGMAYEQYF. CDR3 DNA: TGTGCCAGCATTGGACAGGGCATGGCCTACGAGCAGTACTTC. The rearrangement links TRBV28 to TRBJ2-7; TRBD1 agrees at 8 bases. CDR1 MDHEN and CDR2 SYDVKM come from the germline V gene. The J segment lost 2 bases and the V segment lost 7 bases, leaving 7 bases of the junction unmatched. This CDR3 contains 14 residues.

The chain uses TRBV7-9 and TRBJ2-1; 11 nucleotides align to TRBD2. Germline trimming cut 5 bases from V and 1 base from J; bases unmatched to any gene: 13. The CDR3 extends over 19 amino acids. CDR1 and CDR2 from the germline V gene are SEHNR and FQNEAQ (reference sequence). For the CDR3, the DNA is TGTGCCAGCAGCCCACCCGCTAGCGGGGGGCCCCGGTCCTACAATGAGCAGTTCTTC. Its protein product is CASSPPASGGPRSYNEQFF.